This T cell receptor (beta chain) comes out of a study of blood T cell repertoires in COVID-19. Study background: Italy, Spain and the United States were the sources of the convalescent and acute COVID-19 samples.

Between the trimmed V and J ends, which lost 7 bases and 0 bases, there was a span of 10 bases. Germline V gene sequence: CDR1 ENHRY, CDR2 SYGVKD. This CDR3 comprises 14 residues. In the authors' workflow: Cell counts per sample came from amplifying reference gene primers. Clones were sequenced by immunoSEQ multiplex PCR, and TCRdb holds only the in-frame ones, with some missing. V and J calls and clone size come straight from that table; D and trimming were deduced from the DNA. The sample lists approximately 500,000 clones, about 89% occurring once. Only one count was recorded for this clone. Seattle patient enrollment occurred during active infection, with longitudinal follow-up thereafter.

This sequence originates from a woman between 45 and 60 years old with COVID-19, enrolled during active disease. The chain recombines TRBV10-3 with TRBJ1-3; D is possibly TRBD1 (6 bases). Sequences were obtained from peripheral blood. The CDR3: CAIKQGSSGNTIYF. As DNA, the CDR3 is TGTGCCATCAAACAGGGAAGCTCTGGAAACACCATATATTTT.